What follows are 4 T cell receptor beta chains derived from one specimen sequenced in a study of shared clonotypes between healthy human individuals. Profiled with immunoSEQ multiplex PCR; TCRdb holds only in-frame clones, not every one. Of roughly 2,000,000 clones in the sample, just over 90% were seen once. Terminally differentiated effector memory CD45RA+ cells were excluded by CCR7 positive selection of CD45RO-negative cells. What was sequenced was naive CD8+ T cells from PBMCs. The receptor set was obtained from a man aged 18 to 29 in good health. Some clones in this sample may be carry-over from other donors' samples.

The J gene is TRBJ1-1, the V gene TRBV5-4; D gene uncertain. This CDR3 region has 14 residues. CDR1 SGHNT and CDR2 YYREEE come from the germline V gene (reference sequence). V lost 0 bases to trimming and J lost 3 bases, with 9 bases between them. CDR3 sequence: CASSLDFRDTEAFF. CDR3 coding DNA: TGTGCCAGCAGCTTGGATTTTAGGGACACTGAAGCTTTCTTT.

The table lists this clone with a few counts. The chain is built from TRBV27 and TRBJ1-5, with D hard to call. From germline, CDR1 is MNHEY and CDR2 SMNVEV (reference sequence). The V end lost 3 bases, the J end lost 2 bases, and 11 bases lay between the germline ends. CDR3 length: 15 amino acids. In DNA, the CDR3 is TGTGCCAGCAGTTTTGGGGAGCCGGGCAATCAGCCCCAGCATTTT. Translated: CASSFGEPGNQPQHF.

This rearrangement joins TRBV27 to TRBJ2-7; TRBD1 agrees at 7 bases. The CDR3 has 15 residues. V dropped 0 bases and J dropped 5; count of bases not matched to a gene: 7. The germline CDR1 and CDR2 sequences are MNHEY and SMNVEV (reference sequence). CDR3 coding DNA: TGTGCCAGCAGTTTATCGAGGGACAGTCTTCACGAGCAGTACTTC. Translated, it gives CASSLSRDSLHEQYF.

This sequence joins TRBV7-9 and TRBJ1-4; D uncertain. This CDR3 comprises 15 residues. V shed 1 base and J shed 5 bases, with 11 bases lying between them. Germline V gene data show CDR1 as SEHNR and CDR2 as FQNEAQ (reference sequence). The CDR3 DNA follows: TGTGCCAGCAGCTTAGGGGTGGAAAAGAATGAAAAACTGTTTTTT. It encodes CASSLGVEKNEKLFF.